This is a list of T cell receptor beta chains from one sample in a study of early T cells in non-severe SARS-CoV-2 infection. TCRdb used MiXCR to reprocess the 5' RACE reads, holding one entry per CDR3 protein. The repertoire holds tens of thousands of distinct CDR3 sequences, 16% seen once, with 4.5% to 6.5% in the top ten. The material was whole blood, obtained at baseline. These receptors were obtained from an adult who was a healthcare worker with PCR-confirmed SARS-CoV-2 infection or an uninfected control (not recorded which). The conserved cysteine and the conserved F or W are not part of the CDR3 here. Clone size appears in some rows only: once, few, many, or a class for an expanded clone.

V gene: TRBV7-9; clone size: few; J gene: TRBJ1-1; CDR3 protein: ASSTRQGLNTEAF
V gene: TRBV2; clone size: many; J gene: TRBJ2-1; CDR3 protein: ASSGQLSTPF
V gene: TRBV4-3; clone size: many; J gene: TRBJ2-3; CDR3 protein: ASSQLTTDTQY
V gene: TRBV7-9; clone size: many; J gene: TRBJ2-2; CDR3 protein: ASSQLRENTGELF
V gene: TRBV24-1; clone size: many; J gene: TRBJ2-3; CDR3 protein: ATSDFGRDGRDTQY
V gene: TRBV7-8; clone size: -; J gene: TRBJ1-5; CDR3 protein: ASSLGGIQPQH
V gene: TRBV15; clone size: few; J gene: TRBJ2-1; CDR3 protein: ATSSRTSGYNEQF
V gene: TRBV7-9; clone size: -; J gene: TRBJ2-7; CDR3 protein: ASSLSTGIYEQY
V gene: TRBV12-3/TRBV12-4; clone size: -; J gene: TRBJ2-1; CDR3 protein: ASSPGTRSNEQF
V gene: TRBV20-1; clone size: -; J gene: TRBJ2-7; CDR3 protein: SARETGGGFYEQY
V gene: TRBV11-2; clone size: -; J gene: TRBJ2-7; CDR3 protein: ASSLLAGGTTYEQY
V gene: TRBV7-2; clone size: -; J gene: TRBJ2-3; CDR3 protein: ASSLVTSGGVYRPDTQY
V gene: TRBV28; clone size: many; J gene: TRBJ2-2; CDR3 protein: ASSLPGSLGNGELF
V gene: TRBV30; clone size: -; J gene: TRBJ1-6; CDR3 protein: AWTGRQGNSPLH
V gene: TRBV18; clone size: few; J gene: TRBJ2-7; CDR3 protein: ASSLVRGESYEQY
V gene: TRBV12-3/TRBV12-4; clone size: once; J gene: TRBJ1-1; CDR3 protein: ASRAGGTEAF
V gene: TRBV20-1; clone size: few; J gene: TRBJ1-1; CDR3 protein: SSTGDYTEAF
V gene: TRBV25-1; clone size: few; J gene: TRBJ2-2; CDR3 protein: ATNYGGTGELF
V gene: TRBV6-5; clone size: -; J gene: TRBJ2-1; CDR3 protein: ASSFSDRYNEQF
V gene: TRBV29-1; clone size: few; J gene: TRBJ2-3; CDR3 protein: SAEDLAGGRDTQY
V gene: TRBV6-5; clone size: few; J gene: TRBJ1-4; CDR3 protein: ASSSDREKLF
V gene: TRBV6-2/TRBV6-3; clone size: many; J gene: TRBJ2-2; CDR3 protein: ASSRTSDYTGELF
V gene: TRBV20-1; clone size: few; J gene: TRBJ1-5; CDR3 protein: SALGQGAGGNQPQH
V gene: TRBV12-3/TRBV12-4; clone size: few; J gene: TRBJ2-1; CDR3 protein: ASARPRNEQF
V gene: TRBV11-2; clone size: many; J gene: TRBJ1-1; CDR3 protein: ASRYTGIAEAF
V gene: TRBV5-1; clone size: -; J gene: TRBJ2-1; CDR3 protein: ASSLGLVAYNEQF
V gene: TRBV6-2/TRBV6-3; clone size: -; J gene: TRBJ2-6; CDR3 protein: ASSYRGGTGANVLT
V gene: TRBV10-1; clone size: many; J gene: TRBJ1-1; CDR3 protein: ASSDGGINTEAF
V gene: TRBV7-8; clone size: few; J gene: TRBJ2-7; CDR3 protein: ASSHDTLYEQY
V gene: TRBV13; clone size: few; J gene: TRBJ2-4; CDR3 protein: ASSDRASRNIQY
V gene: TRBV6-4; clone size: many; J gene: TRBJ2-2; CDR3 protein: ASSPVFDSGELF